Each of the 15 T cell receptor beta chains below was sequenced from the same sample in a study of blood T cell repertoires in COVID-19. Sequenced by immunoSEQ multiplex PCR; TCRdb stores in-frame clones only, minus some. The sample consists of 150,000 or so clones, less than 85% of them appearing once. What was sequenced was peripheral blood. These receptors were obtained from a woman older than 75 with acute or convalescent COVID-19.

V is TRBV18 and J is TRBJ2-3, with a tentative D call TRBD1 (6 bases). Germline V gives CDR1 KGHSH, CDR2 LQKENI. The CDR3 contains 17 residues. V lost 6 bases, J lost 2 bases, and 21 bases lay in between. In DNA, the CDR3 is TGTGCCAGCTCTCCCCAACCGCCAGGGGCTAACACAGATACGCAGTATTTT. Amino acid sequence: CASSPQPPGANTDTQYF.

This rearrangement joins TRBV7-6 to TRBJ2-2, with TRBD2 matching 8 bases. This CDR3 spans 15 amino acids. Germline CDR1 and CDR2: SGHVS and FNYEAQ. The ends lost 5 bases at V and 5 bases at J; junction bases unmatched: 7. CDR3 in amino acids: CASSRGSGITGELFF. In DNA form, the CDR3 reads TGTGCCAGCAGCCGCGGTAGCGGGATTACCGGGGAGCTGTTTTTT.

V is TRBV19 and J is TRBJ1-5; no definite D call. CDR1 and CDR2 (germline): LNHDA, SQIVND (reference sequence). V shed 3 bases and J shed 4 bases, with 7 bases lying between them. The CDR3 has 13 amino acids. The CDR3: CASSIFRNQPQHF. CDR3 coding DNA: TGTGCCAGTAGTATTTTCAGAAATCAGCCCCAGCATTTT.

The chain combines TRBV7-9 with TRBJ2-2; 7 bases align to TRBD2. The CDR3 has 14 residues. V shed 5 bases, J shed 6 bases, and the junction held 6 bases outside the gene matches. From germline, CDR1 is SEHNR and CDR2 FQNEAQ (reference sequence). The CDR3 loop reads CASSTNAGAGELFF. The DNA of the CDR3 is TGTGCCAGCAGCACCAATGCGGGGGCCGGGGAGCTGTTTTTT.

The chain uses TRBV19 and TRBJ2-1; TRBD2 aligns across 11 bases. Germline V lookup: CDR1 LNHDA, CDR2 SQIVND (reference sequence). This CDR3 region has 17 residues. Germline trimming cut 5 bases from V and 6 bases from J; bases unmatched to any gene: 12. The CDR3 nucleotides are TGTGCCAGTAGTCCGCCCCTGACTAGCGGGATCAGCAATGAGCAGTTCTTC. This encodes CASSPPLTSGISNEQFF. Combining the CDR3 with reference TRBV19 and TRBJ2-1 gives the whole variable domain DGGITQSPKYLFRKEGQNVTLSCEQNLNHDAMYWYRQDPGQGLRLIYYSQIVNDFQKGDIAEGYSVSREKKESFPLTVTSAQKNPTAFYLCASSPPLTSGISNEQFFGPGTRLTVL.

This rearrangement joins TRBV7-2 to TRBJ2-1; 9 bases align to TRBD2. V was clipped by 2 bases and J by 8 bases; unmatched bases: 10. This CDR3 spans 16 amino acids. Looked up from germline, CDR1 is SGHTA and CDR2 is FQGNSA. In DNA form, the CDR3 reads TGTGCCAGCAGCTTATGGCTAGCGGGGACTACAGATGAGCAGTTCTTC. Amino acid sequence: CASSLWLAGTTDEQFF.

In regard to this clone: The junction does not match germline at one end; this may be a read error. The chain joins TRBV3-1 (or the pseudogene TRBV3-2) to TRBJ1-1; possibly TRBD1 for D (6 bases). CDR3 length equals 16 residues. Germline CDR1 reads LGHDT; CDR2 reads YNNKEL (reference sequence). The DNA of the CDR3 is TGTACCAGCAGACTAACAGGGTCGCCGGCGAACACTGAAGCTTTCTTT. Its translation: CTSRLTGSPANTEAFF.

The chain recombines TRBV2 with TRBJ1-4; D call uncertain. V lost 6 bases, J lost 2 bases, and 16 bases lay in between. The CDR3 is 16 amino acids. Germline values: CDR1 SNHLY, CDR2 FYNNEI. CDR3 amino acids: CASSPPDERTNEKLFF. The DNA for the CDR3 is TGTGCCAGCAGCCCGCCCGACGAGCGGACTAATGAAAAACTGTTTTTT.

In nucleotides, the CDR3 is TGTGCCAGCAGCCGGACCCAGGGGGTTTATCAGCCCCAGCATTTT. Translated, it gives CASSRTQGVYQPQHF. This sequence joins TRBV28 and TRBJ1-5; 7 bases align to TRBD1. Trimming at V came to 6 bases and at J to 5 bases, leaving 10 bases not matched to a gene. Germline-derived CDR1 and CDR2 are MDHEN and SYDVKM. This CDR3 is 15 amino acids long.

V gene TRBV27 combines with J gene TRBJ2-7, with TRBD1 identical over 9 bases. Germline V gives CDR1 MNHEY, CDR2 SMNVEV (reference sequence). The V and J ends lost 3 bases and 3 bases, in that order; junction bases with no gene match: 6. This CDR3 spans 15 amino acids. CDR3 sequence (DNA): TGTGCCAGCAGTTTTCAACCGGGACAGGGCTACGAGCAGTACTTC. Protein product: CASSFQPGQGYEQYF.

The V and J genes are TRBV29-1 and TRBJ2-2; D may be TRBD2 (5 bases). Trimming took off 8 bases at V and 7 bases at J, with 17 bases between the two ends. Germline CDR1 and CDR2: SQVTM and ANQGSEA. CDR3 length equals 13 residues. Here the CDR3 reads CSRRSERGGELFF. In DNA form, the CDR3 reads TGCAGCCGGAGGAGCGAACGGGGCGGGGAGCTGTTTTTT.

This clone occurred once. The V call is TRBV7-8, the J call TRBJ2-1; tentative D call: TRBD2 (6 bases). Trimming cost V 6 bases and J 4 bases, with 16 bases left between them. Germline-derived CDR1 and CDR2 are SGHVS and FQNEAQ. This CDR3 spans 15 amino acids. This CDR3 is CASSPRSGLYNEQFF. The CDR3 region has the DNA TGTGCCAGCAGTCCCCGTAGCGGCCTATACAATGAGCAGTTCTTC.

The chain combines TRBV27 with TRBJ1-2; possibly TRBD1 for D (5 bases). The germline CDR1 and CDR2 sequences are MNHEY and SMNVEV (reference sequence). This CDR3 is built from 14 residues. Trimming stripped 3 bases from V and 4 bases from J, with 12 bases between. The CDR3: CASSFQGAAYGYTF. The CDR3 DNA sequence: TGTGCCAGCAGTTTCCAGGGCGCAGCCTATGGCTACACCTTC.

V usage is TRBV23-1 and J usage is TRBJ1-5; D unclear. TRBV23-1 has ORF status, its function being uncertain. Trimming stripped 7 bases from V and 4 bases from J, with 26 bases between. CDR3 length: 18 residues. The CDR3 spells CASIAGVGREKQNQPQHF. CDR3 DNA: TGCGCCAGCATCGCGGGAGTTGGGAGAGAGAAGCAAAATCAGCCCCAGCATTTT.

The CDR3, as DNA: TGTGCCAGCAGCCCTATTCCGGGGTCAAATCAGCCCCAGCATTTT. Amino acid sequence: CASSPIPGSNQPQHF. The rearrangement joins TRBV6-2 or TRBV6-3 to TRBJ1-5; D gene unclear. Germline loops: CDR1 MNHEY, CDR2 SVGEGT. Between the trimmed V and J ends, which lost 6 bases and 4 bases, there was a span of 16 bases. The CDR3 length is 15 residues.